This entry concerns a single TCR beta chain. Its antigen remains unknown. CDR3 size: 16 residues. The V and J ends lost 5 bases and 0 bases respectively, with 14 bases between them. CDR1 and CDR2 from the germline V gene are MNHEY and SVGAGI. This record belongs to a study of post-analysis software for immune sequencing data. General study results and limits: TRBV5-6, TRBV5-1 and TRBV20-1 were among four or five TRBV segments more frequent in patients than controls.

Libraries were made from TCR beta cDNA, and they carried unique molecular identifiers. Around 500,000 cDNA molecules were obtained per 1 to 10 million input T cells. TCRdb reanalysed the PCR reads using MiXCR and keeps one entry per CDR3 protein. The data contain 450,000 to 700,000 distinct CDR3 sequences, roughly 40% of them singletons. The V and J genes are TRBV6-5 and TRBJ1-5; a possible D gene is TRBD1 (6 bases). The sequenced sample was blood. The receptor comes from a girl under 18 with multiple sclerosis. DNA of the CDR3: TGTGCCAGCAGTCCCCGGGGGGCCTATAGCAATCAGCCCCAGCATTTT. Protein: CASSPRGAYSNQPQHF.